This is a list of T cell receptor beta chains from one sample in a study of T cell responses to AZD1222 COVID-19 vaccine. Clones were read by immunoSEQ multiplex PCR, and TCRdb kept only the in-frame ones, dropping some. The sample consists of 95,000 to 150,000 clones, more than 70% of them appearing once. Sequencing used peripheral blood, obtained 28 days after the second AZD1222 dose. All receptors derive from an adult who received the AZD1222 COVID-19 vaccine. CDR3s include the opening cysteine and the closing phenylalanine or tryptophan. The order of the fields is J gene, D gene, V gene, clone size, CDR3 DNA, CDR3 protein. A D gene is named only where the DNA matches it firmly. The size entry is marked missing in some rows and otherwise reads once, few, many or a size class.

J gene: TRBJ2-6
D gene: TRBD2
V gene: TRBV7-2
clone size: NA
CDR3 DNA: TGTGCCAGCAGCGCCCGGGGAGGGGACTACTCTGGGGCCAACGTCCTGACTTTC
CDR3 protein: CASSARGGDYSGANVLTF

J gene: TRBJ1-4
D gene: NA
V gene: TRBV28
clone size: NA
CDR3 DNA: TGTGCCAGAACCCTAAGGGGCGAAAAACTGTTTTTT
CDR3 protein: CARTLRGEKLFF

J gene: TRBJ2-5
D gene: TRBD2
V gene: TRBV5-1
clone size: NA
CDR3 DNA: TGCGCCAGCAGCGCCACGACTAGCGGAAAAGAGACCCAGTACTTC
CDR3 protein: CASSATTSGKETQYF

J gene: TRBJ2-7
D gene: NA
V gene: TRBV5-6
clone size: NA
CDR3 DNA: TGTGCCAGCACCCAGGGACGGACGATTGGAGAGCAGTACTTC
CDR3 protein: CASTQGRTIGEQYF

J gene: TRBJ1-5
D gene: NA
V gene: TRBV2
clone size: NA
CDR3 DNA: TGTGCCAGCAATCTCATGGGTGAGAGCAATCAGCCCCAGCATTTT
CDR3 protein: CASNLMGESNQPQHF

J gene: TRBJ2-2
D gene: NA
V gene: TRBV11-2
clone size: few
CDR3 DNA: TGTGCCAGCAGCTTAGCCGGGGAGCTGTTTTTT
CDR3 protein: CASSLAGELFF

J gene: TRBJ2-6
D gene: TRBD1
V gene: TRBV6-6
clone size: NA
CDR3 DNA: TGTGCCAGCAGTCCCTGGACAGGGCCAGGCTCTGGGGCCAACGTCCTGACTTTC
CDR3 protein: CASSPWTGPGSGANVLTF

J gene: TRBJ1-5
D gene: NA
V gene: TRBV7-8
clone size: NA
CDR3 DNA: TGTGCCAGCAGCTTAGTGGGGGATCAGCCCCAGCATTTT
CDR3 protein: CASSLVGDQPQHF

J gene: TRBJ2-3
D gene: NA
V gene: TRBV7-2
clone size: NA
CDR3 DNA: TGTGCCAGCAGCTTATCGGGTGGCACAGATACGCAGTATTTT
CDR3 protein: CASSLSGGTDTQYF

J gene: TRBJ2-1
D gene: TRBD2
V gene: TRBV7-8
clone size: NA
CDR3 DNA: TGTGCCAGCAGCTTTATCGAGCGGGGGAGGAACAATGAGCAGTTCTTC
CDR3 protein: CASSFIERGRNNEQFF

J gene: TRBJ1-3
D gene: NA
V gene: TRBV4-1
clone size: NA
CDR3 DNA: TGCGCCAGCAGCGCCACTGGGTCGAACTCTGGAAACACCATATATTTT
CDR3 protein: CASSATGSNSGNTIYF

J gene: TRBJ2-1
D gene: NA
V gene: TRBV3-1/TRBV3-2
clone size: NA
CDR3 DNA: TGTGCCAGCAGCCCTCAGGGACGGTCCTACAATGAGCAGTTCTTC
CDR3 protein: CASSPQGRSYNEQFF

J gene: TRBJ1-2
D gene: NA
V gene: TRBV4-3
clone size: NA
CDR3 DNA: TGCGCCAGCAGCCAAGAGCGAGGCTATGGCTACACCTTC
CDR3 protein: CASSQERGYGYTF

J gene: TRBJ2-3
D gene: TRBD2
V gene: TRBV4-3
clone size: NA
CDR3 DNA: TGCGCCAGCAGCCCTAGTGAGCGGGGGGGCCTGGGCACAGATACGCAGTATTTT
CDR3 protein: CASSPSERGGLGTDTQYF

J gene: TRBJ1-1
D gene: NA
V gene: TRBV30
clone size: NA
CDR3 DNA: TGTGCCTGGAGTGTTCAGACAGATGCTTTCTTT
CDR3 protein: CAWSVQTDAFF

J gene: TRBJ1-4
D gene: NA
V gene: TRBV6-6
clone size: once
CDR3 DNA: TGTGCCAGCAGCTTTCAGGGTGCGGCTAATGAAAAACTGTTTTTT
CDR3 protein: CASSFQGAANEKLFF

J gene: TRBJ2-1
D gene: NA
V gene: TRBV12-5
clone size: NA
CDR3 DNA: TGTGCTAGTGGTTTGGGACCGACCGTGTACAATGAGCAGTTCTTC
CDR3 protein: CASGLGPTVYNEQFF

J gene: TRBJ1-6
D gene: NA
V gene: TRBV5-5
clone size: few
CDR3 DNA: TGTGCCAGCAGCTTTCGAGGGACGGGAAATTCACCCCTCCACTTT
CDR3 protein: CASSFRGTGNSPLHF

J gene: TRBJ2-6
D gene: NA
V gene: TRBV6-2/TRBV6-3
clone size: NA
CDR3 DNA: TGTGCCAGCAGTTACTCAACAGCCGGCTACTCTGGGGCCAACGTCCTGACTTTC
CDR3 protein: CASSYSTAGYSGANVLTF

J gene: TRBJ1-4
D gene: TRBD1
V gene: TRBV6-5
clone size: NA
CDR3 DNA: TGTGCCAGCACCCCCGGGACAGGGGCTAATGAAAAACTGTTTTTT
CDR3 protein: CASTPGTGANEKLFF

J gene: TRBJ1-2
D gene: NA
V gene: TRBV29-1
clone size: NA
CDR3 DNA: TGCAGCGAAATGGGGGTCGGCACAAGGGGGTTTAACTATGGCTACACCTTC
CDR3 protein: CSEMGVGTRGFNYGYTF

J gene: TRBJ2-2
D gene: NA
V gene: TRBV27
clone size: NA
CDR3 DNA: TGTGCCAGCCGGCGGACCGGTTCCGGGGAGCTGTTTTTT
CDR3 protein: CASRRTGSGELFF

J gene: TRBJ1-2
D gene: TRBD1
V gene: TRBV19
clone size: NA
CDR3 DNA: TGTGCCACCTATGGGACAGGGCGGTTTGGTAGTGGCTACACCTTC
CDR3 protein: CATYGTGRFGSGYTF

J gene: TRBJ2-7
D gene: TRBD2
V gene: TRBV28
clone size: few
CDR3 DNA: TGTGCCAGCAGTGCCTCTAGCGGGGGGTTCTACGAGCAGTACTTC
CDR3 protein: CASSASSGGFYEQYF